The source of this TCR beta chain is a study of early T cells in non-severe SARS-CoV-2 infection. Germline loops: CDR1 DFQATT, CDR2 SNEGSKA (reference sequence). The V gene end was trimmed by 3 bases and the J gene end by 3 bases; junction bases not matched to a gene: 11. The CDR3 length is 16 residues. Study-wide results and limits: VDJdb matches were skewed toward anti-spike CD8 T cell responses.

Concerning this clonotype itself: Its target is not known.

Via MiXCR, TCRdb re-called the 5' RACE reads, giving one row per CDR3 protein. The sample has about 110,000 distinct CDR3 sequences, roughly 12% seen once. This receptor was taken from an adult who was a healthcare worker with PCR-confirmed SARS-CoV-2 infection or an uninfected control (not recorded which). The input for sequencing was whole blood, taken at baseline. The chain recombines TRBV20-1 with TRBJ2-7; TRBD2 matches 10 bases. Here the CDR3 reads CSASGTGTSDYYEQYF. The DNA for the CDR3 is TGCAGTGCTAGCGGTACCGGGACTAGCGACTACTACGAGCAGTACTTC.